Listed here are 9 T cell receptor beta chains from one sample, sequenced in a study of blood T cell repertoires in COVID-19. Clones were sequenced by immunoSEQ multiplex PCR, and TCRdb holds only the in-frame ones, with some missing. This table holds about 140,000 clones, over 75% found once. Material for sequencing was peripheral blood. Source of these receptors: a man aged 50-59 years with acute or convalescent COVID-19.

This chain connects TRBV2 to TRBJ2-7; 7 bases line up with TRBD1. The CDR3 runs 14 residues. V shed 3 bases and J 1 base; nucleotides not matched to a gene: 3. In germline, CDR1 is SNHLY, CDR2 FYNNEI. The CDR3 region is CASSDADRSYEQYF. In DNA, the CDR3 is TGTGCCAGCAGTGATGCGGACAGGTCCTACGAGCAGTACTTC.

The chain links TRBV9 to TRBJ2-3; TRBD2 matches at 9 bases. Trimming removed 0 bases from V and 2 bases from J; junction bases left unmatched: 7. The CDR3 is 17 residues long. Germline V gives CDR1 SGDLS, CDR2 YYNGEE. CDR3 in amino acids: CASSVVWTSDHTDTQYF. CDR3 DNA: TGTGCCAGCAGCGTAGTATGGACTAGCGACCACACAGATACGCAGTATTTT.

This chain connects TRBV5-1 to TRBJ1-4; no clear D. Germline CDR1 SGHRS, CDR2 YFSETQ. CDR3 length equals 14 residues. Trimming pared 4 bases from V and 8 bases from J, leaving 15 bases between. The CDR3 here is CASSLWEKGEKLFF. The CDR3 bases are TGCGCCAGCAGCCTTTGGGAGAAAGGAGAAAAACTGTTTTTT.

This clone was observed a single time. The chain couples TRBV4-2 to TRBJ2-1; 7 nucleotides align to TRBD2. After removal of 0 bases from V and 4 bases from J, the junction contained 9 bases not matched to a gene. This CDR3 is 17 amino acids long. Germline V lookup: CDR1 LGHNA, CDR2 YNFKEQ. CDR3 bases: TGTGCCAGCAGCCAAGATGCCCGGGACTATATTTACAATGAGCAGTTCTTC. This codes for CASSQDARDYIYNEQFF.

V and J are TRBV3-1 (or the pseudogene TRBV3-2) and TRBJ2-5; TRBD2 matches at 12 bases. Germline V gene lookup returns CDR1 LGHDT and CDR2 YNNKEL (reference sequence). This CDR3 spans 16 amino acids. V trimming: 4 bases; J trimming: 4 bases; junction bases outside the gene matches: 7. DNA of the CDR3: TGTGCCAGCAGCCCCCTTTTGACTAGCGGGAGAGAGACCCAGTACTTC. Encoded protein: CASSPLLTSGRETQYF.

The CDR3 region is CASSIGGQSSYEQYF. The CDR3 DNA follows: TGTGCCAGCAGCATCGGAGGGCAGAGCTCCTACGAGCAGTACTTC. The rearrangement links TRBV11-3 to TRBJ2-7; TRBD2 is a possible D gene (6 bases). This CDR3 has 15 residues. V was pared by 5 bases and J by 0 bases, with 14 bases between. CDR1 and CDR2 from the germline V gene are SGHNT and YENEEA.

The chain employs TRBV29-1 and TRBJ2-3; D is uncertain. Trimming pared 1 base from V and 2 bases from J, leaving 10 bases between. The CDR3 spans 14 residues. Germline CDR1 is SQVTM and CDR2 is ANQGSEA. The chain's CDR3 is CSVEGATSTDTQYF. The CDR3 DNA is TGCAGCGTTGAAGGGGCGACCTCCACAGATACGCAGTATTTT.

The chain employs TRBV7-9 and TRBJ2-5; 7 bases are shared with TRBD1. Germline V gene data show CDR1 as SEHNR and CDR2 as FQNEAQ (reference sequence). V lost 5 bases to trimming and J lost 1 base; unmatched junction nucleotides: 10. This CDR3 has 16 amino acids. In DNA form, the CDR3 reads TGTGCCAGCAGCCCACCCCCGGGACAGAGCCAAGAGACCCAGTACTTC. Protein: CASSPPPGQSQETQYF.

The V gene is TRBV9, the J gene TRBJ2-1; D gene ambiguous. The V and J ends lost 4 bases and 0 bases respectively, with 11 bases between them. The length of the CDR3 is 15 residues. Germline-derived CDR1 and CDR2 are SGDLS and YYNGEE. Here the CDR3 DNA reads TGTGCCAGCAGCCCTGCTCATAGCTCCTACAATGAGCAGTTCTTC. This gives the protein CASSPAHSSYNEQFF. The whole variable domain, remainder taken from reference TRBV9 and TRBJ2-1, is DSGVTQTPKHLITATGQRVTLRCSPRSGDLSVYWYQQSLDQGLQFLIQYYNGEERAKGNILERFSAQQFPDLHSELNLSSLELGDSALYFCASSPAHSSYNEQFFGPGTRLTVL.